This TCR beta chain is from a study of blood T cell repertoires in COVID-19. Study-level background: From the United States, Italy and Spain came samples of acute and convalescent COVID-19. PBMCs, B-cell-depleted T cells, or T cells were the source of the cDNA or gDNA that made up the material.

Per the study methods: Scientists estimated how many nucleated cells there were by amplifying reference gene primers. Produced via immunoSEQ multiplex PCR; TCRdb's table is partial and in-frame only. The V and J calls and clone size are taken from that table; D and trimming were inferred from the DNA. The data contain 60,000 to 90,000 clones, 70% to 75% of them singletons. Germline assignment: CDR1 SGHNT and CDR2 YYREEE (reference sequence). V lost 0 bases to trimming and J lost 3 bases, with 7 bases between them. CDR3 length: 13 residues. The chain combines TRBV5-4 with TRBJ2-7; no definite D call. The TCR comes from a man aged 60-69 years with acute or convalescent COVID-19. The sample taken for sequencing was peripheral blood. The chain's CDR3 is CASSLERDYEQYF. In nucleotides, the CDR3 is TGTGCCAGCAGCTTGGAGCGAGACTACGAGCAGTACTTC.